This T cell receptor beta chain was observed in a study of blood T cells in healthy people across ages. Study outcomes and limitations: Age brought a roughly linear fall in TCR beta diversity measured per million T cells.

The individuals who served as donors were healthy Caucasians living in Russia, aged about 6 to 100. Total RNA extracted from each sample amounted to at least 5.5 micrograms. The V and J ends lost 3 bases and 6 bases, in that order; junction bases with no gene match: 7. Germline loops: CDR1 SQVTM, CDR2 ANQGSEA. The CDR3 has 14 residues. To note about this clonotype: Its specificity is not known.

It was with a sample-barcoded 5' primer and a J-beta primer mix that a second PCR of about 6 to 12 cycles was run. Using its own MiXCR run on the 5' RACE reads, TCRdb lists one record per CDR3 protein. The table records 730,000 or so distinct CDR3 sequences, around 43% of them present only once. Sequenced sample: blood. This TCR came from a man older than 75 in good health. The genes are TRBV29-1 and TRBJ2-2, with 7 positions matching TRBD2. CDR3 amino acids: CSVDRAGKAGELFF. The DNA for the CDR3 is TGCAGCGTTGATCGAGCGGGAAAGGCCGGGGAGCTGTTTTTT.